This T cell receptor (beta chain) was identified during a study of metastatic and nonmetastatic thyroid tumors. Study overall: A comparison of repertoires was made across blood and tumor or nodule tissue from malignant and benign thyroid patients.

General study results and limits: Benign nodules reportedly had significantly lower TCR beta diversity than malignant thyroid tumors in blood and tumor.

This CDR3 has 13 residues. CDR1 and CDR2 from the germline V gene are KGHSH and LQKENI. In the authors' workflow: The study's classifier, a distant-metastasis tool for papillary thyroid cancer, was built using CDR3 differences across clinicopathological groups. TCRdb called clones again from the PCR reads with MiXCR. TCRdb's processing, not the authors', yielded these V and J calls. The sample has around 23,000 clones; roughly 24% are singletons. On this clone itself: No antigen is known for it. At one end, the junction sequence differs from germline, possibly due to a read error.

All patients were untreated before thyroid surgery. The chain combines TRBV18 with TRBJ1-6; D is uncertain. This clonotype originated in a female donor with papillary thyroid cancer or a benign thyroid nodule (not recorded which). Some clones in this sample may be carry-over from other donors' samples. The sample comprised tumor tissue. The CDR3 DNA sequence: TGTACCAGCTCACTCATCAATAATTCACCCGTCCACTTT. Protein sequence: CTSSLINNSPVHF.